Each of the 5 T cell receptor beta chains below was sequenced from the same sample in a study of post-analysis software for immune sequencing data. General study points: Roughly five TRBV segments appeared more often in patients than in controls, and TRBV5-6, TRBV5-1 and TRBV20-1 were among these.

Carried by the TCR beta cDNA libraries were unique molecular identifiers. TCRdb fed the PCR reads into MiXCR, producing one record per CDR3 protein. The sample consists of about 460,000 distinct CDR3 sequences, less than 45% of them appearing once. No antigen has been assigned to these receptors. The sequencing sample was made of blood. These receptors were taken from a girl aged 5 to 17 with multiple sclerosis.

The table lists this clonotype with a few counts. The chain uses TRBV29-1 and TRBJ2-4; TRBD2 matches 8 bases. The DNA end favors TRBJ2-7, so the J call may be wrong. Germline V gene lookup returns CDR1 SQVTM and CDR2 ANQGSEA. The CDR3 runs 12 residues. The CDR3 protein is CSVDGTSAEQYF. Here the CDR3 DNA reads TGCAGCGTTGACGGGACTAGTGCCGAGCAGTACTTC.

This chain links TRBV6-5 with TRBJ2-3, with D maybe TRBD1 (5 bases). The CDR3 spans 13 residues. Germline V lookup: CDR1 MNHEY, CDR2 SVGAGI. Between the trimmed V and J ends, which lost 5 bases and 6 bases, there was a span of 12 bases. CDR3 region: CASSGGQVDTQYF. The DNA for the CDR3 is TGTGCCAGCAGTGGCGGACAAGTGGATACGCAGTATTTT.

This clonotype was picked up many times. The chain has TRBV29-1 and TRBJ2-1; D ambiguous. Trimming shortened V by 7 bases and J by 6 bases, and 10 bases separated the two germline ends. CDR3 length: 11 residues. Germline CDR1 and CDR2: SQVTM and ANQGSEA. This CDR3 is CSGIAVNEQFF. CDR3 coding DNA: TGCAGCGGCATAGCAGTCAATGAGCAGTTCTTC.

The CDR3 is CASSLGTSGTGAEQYF. The CDR3 DNA is TGTGCCAGCAGCCTCGGGACTAGCGGGACTGGGGCCGAGCAGTACTTC. J is TRBJ2-7 and V is TRBV7-2; 13 bases map to TRBD2. The CDR3 length is 16 residues. Unmatched junction bases numbered 10, after V lost 5 bases and J lost 6 bases. Germline lookup yields CDR1 SGHTA and CDR2 FQGNSA.

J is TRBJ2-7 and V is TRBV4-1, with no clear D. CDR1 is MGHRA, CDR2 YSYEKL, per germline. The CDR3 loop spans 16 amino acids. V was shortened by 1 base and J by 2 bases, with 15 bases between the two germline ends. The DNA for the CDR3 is TGCGCCAGCAGCCAAGGCCAGACAAAGGATCCCTACGAGCAGTACTTC. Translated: CASSQGQTKDPYEQYF.